These 32 T cell receptor beta chains came from one sample sequenced in a study of T cell repertoires in cytomegalovirus infection. MiXCR, applied by TCRdb to the reads, yields one record per CDR3 protein. The sample lists around 260,000 distinct CDR3 sequences, 9.1% occurring once. Sequencing input: PBMCs. Receptor source: a human donor in good health (CMV status not recorded). Some clones in this sample may be carry-over from other donors' samples.

J is TRBJ2-3 and V is TRBV7-2; tentative D call: TRBD2 (6 bases). CDR1 SGHTA and CDR2 FQGNSA come from the germline V gene. The CDR3 spans 17 residues. Between the trimmed V and J ends, which lost 5 bases and 5 bases, there was a span of 23 bases. The CDR3 nucleotides are TGTGCCAGCAGCCCCCCTTTGTCGGGTCGGGGGAGAGATACGCAGTATTTT. It codes for CASSPPLSGRGRDTQYF.

This clonotype was detected only a few times. The rearrangement joins TRBV6-2 or TRBV6-3 to TRBJ2-3; 11 bases map to TRBD1. This CDR3 is built from 13 residues. The germline V gene has CDR1 MNHEY and CDR2 SVGEGT. V lost 6 bases, J lost 6 bases, and 2 bases stayed unmatched. The CDR3 spells CASSGTGGDTQYF. The CDR3 nucleotides read TGTGCCAGCAGCGGGACAGGGGGTGATACGCAGTATTTT.

The chain combines TRBV6-1 with TRBJ1-6, with a weak D call TRBD1 (5 bases). Trimming cost V 5 bases and J 7 bases, with 15 bases left between them. Germline-derived CDR1 and CDR2 are MNHNS and SASEGT. The CDR3 has 15 amino acids. For the CDR3, the DNA is TGTGCCAGCAGTTATCGTCAGGGCCGGAATTCACCCCTCCACTTT. It specifies CASSYRQGRNSPLHF.

This clonotype has at least ten counts. The chain combines TRBV15 with TRBJ1-1, with a weak D call TRBD1 (6 bases). V dropped 2 bases and J dropped 1 base, with 11 bases sitting between them. Per germline, CDR1 LNHNV and CDR2 YYDKDF (reference sequence). The CDR3 length is 15 residues. The CDR3 loop reads CATSRSGDRNTEAFF. CDR3 DNA: TGTGCCACCAGCAGATCAGGGGATAGGAACACTGAAGCTTTCTTT.

This clonotype was observed a few times. J is TRBJ1-2 and V is TRBV12-3 or TRBV12-4; no definite D call. There are 13 residues in the CDR3. V was cut by 2 bases and J by 1 base, with 5 bases left in between. CDR3 in amino acids: CASSLWGNYGYTF. For the CDR3, the DNA is TGTGCCAGCAGTTTATGGGGTAACTATGGCTACACCTTC.

This clonotype was detected many times. The V and J genes are TRBV29-1 and TRBJ1-5, with 11 bases aligning to TRBD1. The CDR3 extends over 16 amino acids. The germline gives CDR1 SQVTM, CDR2 ANQGSEA. With V trimmed by 8 bases and J by 1 base, 10 bases remained unmatched. The CDR3 is CSPDRGPGSSNQPQHF. CDR3 bases: TGCAGCCCGGACAGGGGGCCGGGGTCCAGCAATCAGCCCCAGCATTTT.

In this sample, this clonotype turned up many times. J is TRBJ1-5 and V is TRBV18, with 8 nucleotides matching TRBD1. CDR1 and CDR2 (germline): KGHSH, LQKENI. Trimming took 6 bases from V and 3 from J; bases not matched to a gene: 7. This CDR3 is 15 amino acids long. CDR3 amino acids: CASSGGQGDNQPQHF. The CDR3 nucleotides read TGTGCCAGCTCCGGAGGACAGGGCGACAATCAGCCCCAGCATTTT.

This clonotype occurred once. This chain connects TRBV7-8 to TRBJ2-5; D possibly corresponds to TRBD2 (7 bases). Germline V gives CDR1 SGHVS, CDR2 FQNEAQ. V was clipped by 3 bases and J by 0 bases, with 20 bases between them. The CDR3 sequence is 18 residues long. CDR3 region: CASSLGPGGRSYQETQYF. The CDR3 coding sequence is TGTGCCAGCAGCTTGGGGCCGGGGGGCAGATCGTACCAAGAGACCCAGTACTTC.

This chain links TRBV19 with TRBJ1-6; D not resolved. The V gene lost 5 bases and the J gene lost 6 bases, with 17 bases spanning the gap. The CDR3 length is 16 residues. Per the germline V gene, CDR1 is LNHDA and CDR2 is SQIVND (reference sequence). The CDR3 nucleotides are TGTGCCAGTAGTCCAAGCCCATCTTTCCCTAATTCACCCCTCCACTTT. Its translation is CASSPSPSFPNSPLHF.

This clonotype was counted at least ten times. The chain is built from TRBV6-2 or TRBV6-3 and TRBJ1-5, with 8 bases that match TRBD1. Germline V gives CDR1 MNHEY, CDR2 SVGEGT. The CDR3 is 17 residues long. V shed 6 bases, J shed 0 bases, and the junction held 10 bases outside the gene matches. The CDR3 nucleotides read TGTGCCAGCAGCTCCAGGGGGCGGGTTTTTAGCAATCAGCCCCAGCATTTT. It codes for CASSSRGRVFSNQPQHF.

This clonotype was seen ten or more times. This chain links TRBV12-3 or TRBV12-4 with TRBJ2-4; D might be TRBD2 (6 bases). V lost 5 bases and J 0 bases, leaving 11 bases between the germline ends. The CDR3 runs to 15 residues. This CDR3 is CASSPERVAKNIQYF. CDR3 bases: TGTGCCAGCAGTCCTGAGCGGGTAGCCAAAAACATTCAGTACTTC.

The sample holds many counts of this clonotype. The genes are TRBV7-2 and TRBJ2-1; the D gene is possibly TRBD2 (5 bases). The CDR3 sequence is 14 residues long. The V gene lost 5 bases and the J gene lost 6 bases, with 14 bases spanning the gap. The germline CDR1 and CDR2 sequences are SGHTA and FQGNSA. The CDR3 coding sequence is TGTGCCAGCAGCCCCGAGCGGTTCCTCAATGAGCAGTTCTTC. Its protein is CASSPERFLNEQFF.

This clonotype was observed at least ten times. The genes are TRBV7-2 and TRBJ1-1, with 7 nucleotides matching TRBD1. The germline V gene has CDR1 SGHTA and CDR2 FQGNSA. This CDR3 spans 12 amino acids. Losses at the gene ends were 7 bases for V and 4 bases for J; bases not matched to a gene: 3. The CDR3: CASKGAGTEAFF. The CDR3 bases are TGTGCCAGCAAGGGGGCAGGCACTGAAGCTTTCTTT.

The genes are TRBV10-2 and TRBJ1-5; 8 bases map to TRBD1. CDR1 and CDR2 from the germline V gene are WSHSY and SAAADI. This CDR3 spans 15 amino acids. The V gene end was trimmed by 6 bases and the J gene end by 7 bases; junction bases not matched to a gene: 11. CDR3 DNA: TGCGCCAGCAGCCCCGGACAGGGAAGGTCGCAGCCCCAGCATTTT. It codes for CASSPGQGRSQPQHF.

This clonotype was detected ten times or more. The rearrangement uses TRBV7-2 and TRBJ2-7; TRBD2 matches 7 bases. This CDR3 is 15 amino acids long. Per germline, CDR1 SGHTA and CDR2 FQGNSA. V was pared by 5 bases and J by 2 bases, with 9 bases of the junction left unmatched. The CDR3 sequence is CASSPPSGAAYEQYF. In DNA form, the CDR3 reads TGTGCCAGCAGCCCCCCCAGCGGGGCCGCCTACGAGCAGTACTTC.

The V call is TRBV19, the J call TRBJ2-7; D is perhaps TRBD2 (5 bases). The CDR3 runs 17 residues. The V end was cut by 1 base, the J end by 0 bases, with 16 bases between. CDR1 LNHDA and CDR2 SQIVND come from the germline V gene (reference sequence). This CDR3 reads CASSIVRAAGSSYEQYF. CDR3 in DNA: TGTGCCAGTAGTATAGTGCGAGCCGCGGGTAGCTCCTACGAGCAGTACTTC.

At least ten counts were recorded for this clonotype. V is TRBV5-5 and J is TRBJ2-1; no reliable D call. V was trimmed by 2 bases and J by 9 bases, leaving 12 bases between them. Germline V lookup: CDR1 SGHKS, CDR2 YYEKEE (reference sequence). There are 13 residues in the CDR3. CDR3 in DNA: TGTGCCAGCAGCTTTGGCGCCGGCGGTGAGCAGTTCTTC. Amino acids: CASSFGAGGEQFF.

This clonotype was seen repeatedly, ten times or more. The V and J genes are TRBV7-9 and TRBJ2-1; TRBD1 agrees at 8 bases. CDR3 length equals 17 residues. Germline assignment: CDR1 SEHNR and CDR2 FQNEAQ (reference sequence). Trimming at V came to 0 bases and at J to 3 bases, leaving 7 bases not matched to a gene. CDR3 protein: CASSLARQGAIYNEQFF. The CDR3 DNA is TGTGCCAGCAGCTTAGCTCGTCAGGGGGCGATCTACAATGAGCAGTTCTTC.

This clonotype was seen many times. The gene calls are TRBV7-8 and TRBJ1-5, with D possibly TRBD1 on 5 matching bases. Trimming left V 5 bases short and J 9 bases short, with 29 bases between. The germline gives CDR1 SGHVS, CDR2 FQNEAQ. The CDR3 is 18 residues long. The DNA of the CDR3 is TGTGCCAGCAGCCCAAATGCAGCTAGGGCAGGGACGGTTCCGCCCCAGCATTTT. Translation gives CASSPNAARAGTVPPQHF. The full variable domain, with the rest looked up from reference TRBV7-8 and TRBJ1-5, is GAGVSQSPRYKVAKRGQDVALRCDPISGHVSLFWYQQALGQGPEFLTYFQNEAQLDKSGLPSDRFFAERPEGSVSTLKIQRTQQEDSAVYLCASSPNAARAGTVPPQHFGDGTRLSIL.

This clonotype has at least ten counts. The rearrangement uses TRBV7-2 and TRBJ2-3, with D hard to call. Germline CDR1 SGHTA, CDR2 FQGNSA. V lost 8 bases and J lost 0, with 21 bases in between. The CDR3 length is 17 residues. As DNA, the CDR3 is TGTGCCAGCGGCCCAAGGCCATCGCGCCCTAGCACAGATACGCAGTATTTT. It yields the protein CASGPRPSRPSTDTQYF.

V gene TRBV19 combines with J gene TRBJ2-6; D call uncertain. The V end lost 6 bases, the J end lost 0 bases, and 12 bases lay between the germline ends. Per germline, CDR1 LNHDA and CDR2 SQIVND (reference sequence). The CDR3 covers 16 residues. The CDR3: CASRPTHLSGANVLTF. The CDR3 nucleotides read TGTGCCAGTAGGCCAACACACCTCTCTGGGGCCAACGTCCTGACTTTC. The entire variable domain, with the rest obtained from reference TRBV19 and TRBJ2-6, is as follows: DGGITQSPKYLFRKEGQNVTLSCEQNLNHDAMYWYRQDPGQGLRLIYYSQIVNDFQKGDIAEGYSVSREKKESFPLTVTSAQKNPTAFYLCASRPTHLSGANVLTFGAGSRLTVL.

In its sample, this clonotype was seen a few times. The chain has TRBV12-3 or TRBV12-4 and TRBJ2-7; D gene ambiguous. The ends were cut back, 3 bases at V and 5 bases at J, with 11 bases in the middle. CDR3 length: 13 residues. CDR3 sequence: CASSFAQIHEQYF. In DNA, the CDR3 is TGTGCCAGCAGTTTCGCACAAATCCACGAGCAGTACTTC.

This clonotype appeared many times. The rearrangement joins TRBV7-2 to TRBJ2-1; 7 nucleotides line up with TRBD1. Germline values: CDR1 SGHTA, CDR2 FQGNSA. The length of the CDR3 is 14 residues. The V gene end was trimmed by 6 bases and the J gene end by 7 bases; junction bases not matched to a gene: 9. The CDR3 protein is CASRPGQVKNEQFF. CDR3 DNA sequence: TGTGCCAGCAGACCCGGACAGGTCAAGAATGAGCAGTTCTTC.

This rearrangement joins TRBV13 to TRBJ2-6; D is perhaps TRBD1 (5 bases). V was shortened by 0 bases and J by 0 bases, with 12 bases between the two germline ends. Germline V gives CDR1 PRHDT, CDR2 FYEKMQ (reference sequence). The CDR3 loop spans 18 amino acids. The CDR3 coding sequence is TGTGCCAGCAGCTTAGGCCAGGGTGGCCCCTCTGGGGCCAACGTCCTGACTTTC. Its translation: CASSLGQGGPSGANVLTF.

The table lists this clonotype with many counts. This chain joins TRBV19 and TRBJ1-5; 8 nucleotides align to TRBD1. V gave up 10 bases and J gave up 4 bases; unmatched junction bases: 9. The germline CDR1 and CDR2 sequences are LNHDA and SQIVND (reference sequence). The CDR3 runs to 14 residues. CDR3 protein: CAISPGQGNQPQHF. In nucleotides, the CDR3 is TGTGCCATCTCACCCGGACAGGGAAATCAGCCCCAGCATTTT.

This sequence joins TRBV2 and TRBJ2-1, with a tentative D call TRBD2 (7 bases). The V end was cut by 3 bases, the J end by 9 bases, with 21 bases between. The CDR3 spans 16 residues. Germline V lookup: CDR1 SNHLY, CDR2 FYNNEI. The CDR3 DNA reads TGTGCCAGCAGTGAGGGCGGGGGCCTCCCCCGCGGTGAGCAGTTCTTC. Translated, it gives CASSEGGGLPRGEQFF.

This clonotype was detected many times. The chain couples TRBV7-4 to TRBJ1-1; a weak D match, TRBD1 (6 bases). The CDR3 is made up of 17 amino acids. The germline V and J ends were trimmed by 5 bases and 0 bases, with 19 bases remaining between them. CDR1 and CDR2 from the germline V gene are SGHVT and SQSDAQ. The chain's CDR3 is CASSPRLGDNMNTEAFF. As DNA, the CDR3 is TGTGCCAGCAGCCCAAGGCTCGGGGACAACATGAACACTGAAGCTTTCTTT.

Here the CDR3 DNA reads TGTGCCAGCAGCCCCCCCGGGGGGCGAGGAGGAACCGGGGAGCTGTTTTTT. Its protein is CASSPPGGRGGTGELFF. The chain recombines TRBV11-3 with TRBJ2-2; TRBD2 might be the D (7 bases). Germline values: CDR1 SGHNT, CDR2 YENEEA. The CDR3 is 17 amino acids. The V end lost 5 bases, the J end lost 5 bases, and 21 bases lay between the germline ends.

The chain is built from TRBV7-6 and TRBJ2-5, with 7 bases aligning to TRBD2. Looked up from germline, CDR1 is SGHVS and CDR2 is FNYEAQ. V was clipped by 2 bases and J by 5 bases; unmatched bases: 5. This CDR3 has 14 residues. The CDR3 region has the DNA TGTGCCAGCAGCTTATCCACTAGCGTGGAGACCCAGTACTTC. Its translation: CASSLSTSVETQYF.

The sample holds many counts of this clonotype. The J gene is TRBJ1-1, the V gene TRBV6-2 or TRBV6-3, with 7 bases matching TRBD1. V gave up 4 bases and J gave up 0 bases; unmatched junction bases: 5. The CDR3 loop spans 15 amino acids. Germline V CDR1 and CDR2: MNHEY, SVGEGT. The CDR3 loop reads CASSFRGLLNTEAFF. The CDR3 DNA sequence: TGTGCCAGCAGTTTCAGGGGGTTATTGAACACTGAAGCTTTCTTT.

In this sample, this clonotype turned up a few times. The chain employs TRBV28 and TRBJ2-7, with a tentative D call TRBD1 (5 bases). The V end was cut by 3 bases, the J end by 3 bases, with 9 bases between. The germline V gene has CDR1 MDHEN and CDR2 SYDVKM. The CDR3 has 13 residues. The CDR3 sequence: CASSFLGVYEQYF. CDR3 coding DNA: TGTGCCAGCAGTTTTTTAGGGGTCTACGAGCAGTACTTC.

This clonotype has just a few counts. The chain carries TRBV7-2 and TRBJ2-3, with TRBD2 matching over 9 bases. Unmatched junction bases numbered 9, after V lost 0 bases and J lost 5 bases. This CDR3 region has 17 residues. Germline V gives CDR1 SGHTA, CDR2 FQGNSA. The CDR3 coding sequence is TGTGCCAGCAGCTTAGCTGGCTTAGCGGGAGTGGGAGATACGCAGTATTTT. Translated: CASSLAGLAGVGDTQYF.